This record looks at one T cell receptor (beta chain) sequence and its context. This clone's antigen is unknown. No base-level quality is on record; no much larger clone is a single base apart. Receptor libraries were prepared by the immunoSEQ multiplex PCR assay. The multiplex PCR relied on a mix of 60 forward primers for TCR Vbeta segments and 13 reverse primers for TCR Jbeta segments. Amplification of the CDR3 region of rearranged TCR beta genes was performed with a multiplex PCR assay on genomic DNA. On the Illumina HiSeq System, the amplified TCR beta libraries were sequenced as 87-base-pair reads. In the source study's methods: A later analysis tallied around 87 million unique TCR beta chains across the 700 or so repertoires, and about 10 million of those chains were shared by two or more donors. To remove PCR and sequencing errors, raw reads were error-corrected and collapsed into unique sequences using a nearest-neighbor algorithm that merged closely related sequences. V, D and J gene segments were assigned by aligning CDR3 sequences to IMGT reference sequences. Each retained sequence needed at least a six-nucleotide match to both a V gene segment and a J gene segment. A rearrangement counted as productive if the CDR3 had no stop codons and remained in frame with V and J, and every other rearrangement counted as non-productive. CDR3 was defined by IMGT convention, running from the second conserved V-encoded cysteine to the conserved J-encoded phenylalanine. The earlier analysis of 500 to 600 of the donors excluded sequences that lacked an unambiguous match to a single V gene segment. An earlier analysis of several hundred of the donors called V segments functional above 56.7% productive rearrangements and segregating when the between-donor standard deviation exceeded 5%. A statistical classification framework was developed to diagnose cytomegalovirus status using the catalog of TCR beta chain sequences. In a later analysis, TCR nucleotide sequences were compared against IMGT/GENE-DB human TR gene sequences so that V and J genes could be assigned. A later analysis assigned CDR3 sequences and most-parsimonious VDJ recombination scenarios with the TCRdist pipeline. In a later analysis, each TCR beta chain was defined by its CDR3 amino acid sequence together with its V-gene family, and reads lacking a unique V-gene family were excluded. In a later analysis, 500 to 700 highly shared, low-generation-probability nucleotide sequences were removed to address suspected cross-contamination and a sequencing artifact. For each public chain, a later analysis derived a clonal expansion index from normalized ranks of inferred template counts within each repertoire. In a later analysis, generation probabilities were computed with a VDJ recombination model fitted to out-of-frame rearrangements, and the resulting probabilities were checked against IGoR. A later analysis scored TCR-TCR, TCR-HLA and TCR-CMV co-occurrence with hypergeometric tests, applying a repertoire-size bias correction to TCR pairs. To estimate false discovery rates, a later analysis permuted the HLA or CMV assignments 20 times. In a later analysis, co-occurring TCRs were grouped with DBSCAN, and TCRdist sequence similarity was added when clustering was performed within HLA-allele-positive subsets. Co-occurrence clustering excluded repertoires with fewer than 30,000 or more than 120,000 public chains, plus five with anomalous nucleotide sharing. Imported from immuneACCESS, the table was reduced by TCRdb to in-frame sequences with V and J called. These copies leave out some clones; in studies compared against another copy, an unresolved V gene accounts for under half, and the cause of the remainder is not known. V, J and clone size are taken as reported in that table, and D and trimming were inferred from the DNA itself. A total of 120,000 to 150,000 clones appear in this sample, 66% of them only once. The ten largest make up around 6.3% of the sample.

This sample is part of a study of cytomegalovirus exposure and HLA in healthy donors (dated by TCRdb to the late 2010s). With regard to the full study: An earlier analysis of roughly 500 of the donors reported 250 to 300 Gb of sequence data and roughly 100 million unique TCR beta sequences from 190 million or so T cells. An early release that covered approximately 600 HLA-typed donors contained about 300 gigabases of sequencing data and roughly 84 million unique TCR sequences. The genetic ancestry cluster associated with self-reported Caucasian donors included about four fifths of the roughly 360 genotyped donors. The study aimed to test whether cataloging public T cell receptors could reveal signatures of past pathogen exposure. The study used immunosequencing to profile the T cell repertoires of under 700 subjects and linked those repertoires to cytomegalovirus serostatus. In addition to the first cohort of 666 subjects, a separate validation cohort of approximately 130 different subjects was used. To predict cytomegalovirus infection status, the study combined high-throughput TCR immunosequencing, statistical association of individual TCRs with disease status, and machine learning. A later analysis re-examined previously published TCR beta repertoires from around 670 donors and added high-resolution HLA genotyping to investigate patterns of TCR occurrence. In the later analysis, no new phenotypic data were used to find candidate immune exposures; instead, reliance was placed on TCR beta sequences and their occurrence across donors. To decide whether each TCR beta V gene segment behaved as functional or pseudogenic, an earlier analysis of approximately 590 of the donors relied on high-throughput TCR beta sequencing. Donor age, sex, ethnicity and CMV serostatus were collected together with the repertoire data. A later genetic analysis took genome-wide SNP genotypes for about 65% of the 666 donors and used that subset as a discovery cohort. All discovery cohort repertoires had been generated on a single sequencing platform. Both class I and class II loci were covered by HLA typing, at four-digit resolution. The number of typed donors differed by locus: about 629-640 for A, B, C, DRB1 and DQB1; 500 to 550 for DQA1; 606 for DPA1; and 400 to 480 for DPB1. Roughly 5 DR-DQ haplotypes were handled as single units for association and clustering because linkage in the cohort was strong. Among several hundred genotyped donors of the cohort, an average of approximately 240,000 unique TCR beta nucleotide sequences was sequenced per donor, of which about 18% were non-productive. General findings and caveats noted by the study authors: In the study, around 150 TCR beta chains were listed as associated with cytomegalovirus. Some IMGT-functional V segments, including TRBV6-2 and TRBV6-3, could not be distinguished by the 87-base-pair reads and were therefore excluded. It was suggested by the authors that the approach could potentially be generalized to other disease states and immunological phenotypes. Compared with the approximately 710-donor mean, donors in an Asian-associated ancestry cluster had fewer N-insertions in productive TCRs, according to a later genetic analysis. While some public TCRs were present in many individuals, most TCR sequences turned up only very rarely across donors. Specific HLA alleles were associated with 15,000 to 20,000 TCR beta sequences at a false discovery rate of 0.05 in a later analysis. In an earlier analysis of about 600 of the donors, most TCR beta V segments appeared in productive rearrangements about 87% or about 30% of the time, broadly matching IMGT annotations. Sequencing depth was assumed to be roughly uniform across donors in the presence/absence analyses, though that assumption may not hold. In a later analysis, several top co-occurrence clusters were reported to appear linked to parvovirus B19, influenza, CMV and Epstein-Barr virus. This cohort had only TCR beta chains sequenced, and the lack of alpha or paired-chain data limited which features could be detected. HLA typing was unavailable for some donors at each locus, so association tests used only the typed subset. Correlated functional status among segregating V segments might be attributable to linkage disequilibrium, but an unknown experimental factor could not be ruled out. When HLA alleles, especially DR and DQ, strongly co-occurred, TCR associations were difficult to assign to individual alleles. In vitro tests confirmed that a few of the cytomegalovirus-associated TCR beta chains recognize cytomegalovirus antigens. In a later analysis, most CMV-associated TCR beta chains were found to appear HLA-restricted, with HLA associations seemingly driven largely by CMV exposure. V-gene and J-gene trimming of TCR beta chains was associated with a missense DCLRE1C variant in a later genetic analysis, and the association was replicated in an independent cohort. A further reported finding was that TCR beta sequences accurately predicted the HLA-A and HLA-B alleles for most subjects in the first cohort. The classifier was reported to diagnose cytomegalovirus status with high specificity and sensitivity in both the original cohort and the validation cohort. A cluster of highly shared sequence variants was judged likely to be a technical artifact of the sequencing pipeline. Because counts were too low, about 18 rarely observed V segments, including chromosome 9 orphons, were excluded from the earlier analysis of around 640 of the donors. For the cohort, immune exposure information was limited to CMV serostatus. In a later analysis, HLA-associated TCR beta chains showed more clonal expansion and lower generation probabilities than non-associated chains that were equally common. In a later analysis, TCR association rates were found to vary across HLA loci, with the most associated TCRs seen for DRB1 alleles and the fewest for HLA-C alleles.

The cohort was made up of 650 to 700 healthy bone marrow donors. All cohort members were sampled while nominally healthy, although unrecorded immune exposures were likely present. The donor was CMV seronegative and was included in the group of over 300 seronegative cohort members. A peripheral blood sample was provided by each donor, and peripheral blood mononuclear cells were used for TCR beta sequencing. Genomic DNA was extracted from the blood cell samples with the Qiagen DNeasy Blood Extraction Kit. The CDR3, cysteine through phenylalanine, is 13 amino acids long. The DNA shown is the 39-base CDR3, in frame from base 1. V gives up 10 bases and J gives up 4 bases, and the segment between their germline ends measures 16 bases. From a lookup of the germline V gene, CDR1 and CDR2 are MNHNS and SASEGT.

The rearranged chain carries TRBV6-1 and TRBJ1-2; no D gene call is confident. The sequenced material came from PBMCs. The TCR was taken from a woman aged 55-70 years in good health and CMV-seronegative. The CDR3 here reads CATQVGGSYGYTF. The nucleotide sequence is given as TGTGCCACCCAGGTCGGAGGGTCCTATGGCTACACCTTC.